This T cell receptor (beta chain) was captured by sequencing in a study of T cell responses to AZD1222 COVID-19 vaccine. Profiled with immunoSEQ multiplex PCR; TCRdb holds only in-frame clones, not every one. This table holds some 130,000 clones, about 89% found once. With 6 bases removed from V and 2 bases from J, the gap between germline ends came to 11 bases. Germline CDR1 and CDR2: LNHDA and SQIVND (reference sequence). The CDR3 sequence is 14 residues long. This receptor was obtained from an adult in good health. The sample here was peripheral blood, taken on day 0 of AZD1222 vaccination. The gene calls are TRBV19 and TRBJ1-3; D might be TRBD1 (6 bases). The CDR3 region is CASRETGPGNTIYF. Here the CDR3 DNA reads TGTGCCAGTAGGGAAACAGGGCCTGGAAACACCATATATTTT.